A selection of T cell receptor beta chains follows, all from one sample in a study of regulatory T cells in long-lasting Graves disease. One entry per CDR3 protein, called by TCRdb with MiXCR from the multiplex PCR reads. The table lists 300,000 to 350,000 distinct CDR3 sequences, about 20% of them singletons. Sequencing used peripheral blood mononuclear cells (PBMCs), obtained when the disease was refractory, from a patient treated with antithyroid drugs. Receptor source: a female donor with Graves disease. Both conserved end residues are part of each CDR3. Fields, in order: J gene, V gene, clone size, D gene, CDR3 protein, CDR3 DNA. A D gene is named only where the DNA matches it firmly. Size values are once, few and many counts, or a class for expanded clones, and some rows have none.

TRBJ2-5	TRBV20-1	-	-	CSAIPPSGLQETQYF	TGCAGTGCGATACCCCCGTCGGGACTCCAAGAGACCCAGTACTTC
TRBJ2-1	TRBV6-2/TRBV6-3	-	-	CASSYSPQSGEQFF	TGTGCCAGCAGTTACTCGCCCCAATCGGGAGAGCAGTTCTTC
TRBJ1-4	TRBV28	many	-	CASSSRVANEKLFF	TGTGCCAGCAGTTCGAGGGTCGCTAATGAAAAACTGTTTTTT
TRBJ1-1	TRBV6-4	-	TRBD1	CASRSGGTEAFF	TGTGCCAGCAGATCAGGGGGCACTGAAGCTTTCTTT
TRBJ2-1	TRBV6-5	-	-	CASSFLGGGNEQFF	TGTGCCAGCAGTTTCCTAGGGGGGGGGAATGAGCAGTTCTTC
TRBJ2-7	TRBV20-1	few	-	CSAKLHGTYEQYF	TGCAGTGCTAAACTACATGGCACCTACGAGCAGTACTTC
TRBJ2-7	TRBV18	many	-	CASSPFGDEQYF	TGTGCCAGCTCACCTTTCGGCGACGAGCAGTACTTC
TRBJ1-1	TRBV2	many	-	CASSERPLNTEAFF	TGTGCCAGCAGTGAACGACCGCTGAACACTGAAGCTTTCTTT
TRBJ1-1	TRBV11-2	few	-	CASSQTDRGTEAFF	TGTGCCAGCAGTCAAACGGACAGAGGAACTGAAGCTTTCTTT
TRBJ2-7	TRBV20-1	-	TRBD2	CSAVTSGYEQYF	TGCAGTGCTGTGACTAGCGGCTACGAGCAGTACTTC
TRBJ1-2	TRBV19	-	-	CASVRDRKANYGYTF	TGTGCCAGTGTACGTGACAGAAAAGCTAACTATGGCTACACCTTC
TRBJ2-7	TRBV7-3	few	TRBD1	CASSLGPGTGYEQYF	TGTGCCAGCAGCTTAGGCCCCGGGACAGGCTACGAGCAGTACTTC
TRBJ1-4	TRBV6-1	few	-	CASTRPFLGGVKKLFF	TGTGCCAGCACCCGTCCCTTCCTTGGGGGCGTAAAAAAACTGTTTTTT
TRBJ2-7	TRBV30	few	TRBD2	CAWRRGGVSYEQYF	TGTGCCTGGAGGCGGGGAGGGGTCTCCTACGAGCAGTACTTC
TRBJ1-1	TRBV7-9	many	-	CASSLRAGGVNTEAFF	TGTGCCAGCAGCTTAAGAGCGGGGGGAGTGAACACTGAAGCTTTCTTT
TRBJ2-7	TRBV4-1	few	-	CASSQVQGGEQYF	TGCGCCAGCAGCCAAGTCCAGGGTGGCGAGCAGTACTTC